This T cell receptor (beta chain) was profiled in a study of shared clonotypes between healthy human individuals (dated by TCRdb to the early 2020s). At the level of the whole study: The cohort included three men and a couple of women between 18 and 49 years of age. Each donor's leukapheresis produced roughly between roughly 0.94 and 9.5 billion PBMCs. To estimate repertoire size and how much clonotypes are shared between individuals, the study performed deep sequencing of blood TCR repertoires from about five healthy adults. Libraries were prepared and TCR repertoires were sequenced by different laboratories using diverse techniques, in order to increase sequencing depth and limit assay-specific biases. Per donor, three plates each were used for CD4 naive and CD4 memory, two for CD8 naive, and one for CD8 memory.

The research as a whole found: Compared with non-shared clonotypes, clonotypes shared by all four sorted-subset donors had higher generation probabilities. Rarefaction of sorted-subset datasets indicated incomplete sequencing despite the large sequencing depth. Sampling was restricted to blood, and TCR repertoires in tissues likely differ from the TCR repertoires found in blood. Pairwise subsampling indicated that sequencing depth was expected to affect the degree of clonotype sharing among donors. Across four donors, approximately 5% of naive CD4, approximately 4% of naive CD8, 2% to 2.5% of memory CD4, and under 0.45% of memory CD8 clonotypes were shared. Naive subsets generally had larger estimated clonotype richness than memory subsets did. Because the study included only a small number of donors, the genetic and exposure-history diversity represented was limited.

TCR CDR3 regions were amplified from genomic DNA by multiplex PCR using the deep immunoSEQ assay. For each cell subset, the extracted genomic DNA was distributed evenly across all wells of several immunoSEQ 96-well plates, and each plate served as one replicate. For sorted subsets, roughly 190 ng of genomic DNA, equivalent to 25,000 to 35,000 T cell genomes, went into each replicate PCR. Purified libraries were measured with a Qubit 3.0 fluorometer, size-checked on a Bioanalyzer 2100, and measured again with the KAPA Library Quantification kit. Every immunoSEQ 96-well plate was sequenced on a separate single-read 150-cycle Illumina NextSeq 550 flow cell. On the authors' methods: Because the immunoSEQ output included only junctional sequences and no quality scores, the filtering could not be the same as the filtering used for full-length reads. Sequences were annotated with PyIR, a Python wrapper for IgBLAST v1.9, using IMGT germline references to assign V/J genes and CDR3. Reads were removed for weak V/J assignments (E-value above 1e-6), missing CDR3, stop codons, out-of-frame junctions, or ambiguous translated residues. A V3J clonotype was defined by an identical inferred V gene, J gene, and CDR3 amino acid sequence. Percentage overlap between repertoires was computed as shared unique clonotypes divided by the size of the smaller repertoire. Three approaches were used to assess repertoire richness: RTK rarefaction, the Chao1 estimator, and Recon v2.1 estimates of unobserved clonotypes. For all TCRbeta clonotypes obtained by the gDNA method from several donors, generation probabilities were computed with OLGA. Imported from immuneACCESS, the table was reduced by TCRdb to in-frame sequences with V and J called. These copies leave out some clones; in studies compared against another copy, an unresolved V gene accounts for under half, and the cause of the remainder is not known. V, J and clone size are taken as reported in that table, and D and trimming were inferred from the DNA itself. The sample table lists 2 million to 2.5 million clones, just over 90% of them with a count of one. Under 0.45% of the sample rests with the top ten.

A note on this clone: No cognate antigen has been identified for it. It has no much larger one-base neighbor in the sample; base qualities were not kept.

The donors were healthy, HIV-negative adults who had no recently reported acute infections or vaccinations. Every donor was a Caucasian adult living in Nashville, Tennessee, USA. CD4+ T cells were enriched through magnetic negative selection, after which naive cells were positively selected on CD45RA and the remaining negative fraction served as the memory subset. Blood was obtained by leukapheresis, after which PBMCs were separated by Ficoll-Histopaque density gradient centrifugation and cryopreserved in liquid nitrogen vapor phase. Analytical flow cytometry was used to check the purity and quantity of every magnetically sorted T cell population. Each sorted fraction had its genomic DNA isolated and then quantified by UV absorbance on a Nanodrop 2000c. CDR1 and CDR2 are read off the germline V gene as SQVTM and ANQGSEA. From the cysteine through the phenylalanine, the CDR3 covers 12 amino acids. The kept DNA is CDR3 alone, 36 bases in frame from the first base. V and J are trimmed by 5 bases and 4 bases, and the gene matches miss 4 bases of the junction.

This TCR was sampled from a man aged 18 to 30 in good health. Some clones in this sample may be carry-over from other donors' samples. The chain was built from TRBV29-1 and TRBJ2-7; 8 nucleotides in the junction match TRBD2. The specimen was naive CD4+ T cells from PBMCs. The sample's cell subset or site label, in plain terms: CD45RA+ positively selected. CDR3 loop: CSVRGGYYEQYF. The nucleotide sequence reads as follows: TGCAGCGTTCGGGGGGGGTATTACGAGCAGTACTTC.